Listed here are 17 T cell receptor beta chains from one sample, sequenced in a study of blood T cell repertoires in COVID-19. Profiled with immunoSEQ multiplex PCR; TCRdb holds only in-frame clones, not every one. The sample includes a few hundred thousand clones, about 88% of them seen just once. Sequences were obtained from peripheral blood. The receptors here all came from a man in his fifties or sixties with COVID-19, enrolled during active disease.

The CDR3 region has the DNA TGTGCCAGCAGCCAATTACAGGCGAGCTCCTACAATGAGCAGTTCTTC. Translated: CASSQLQASSYNEQFF. The chain uses TRBV14 and TRBJ2-1; D is perhaps TRBD1 (5 bases). This CDR3 has 16 amino acids. V was trimmed by 2 bases and J by 0 bases, leaving 11 bases between them. From germline, CDR1 is SGHDN and CDR2 FVKESK.

The chain combines TRBV19 with TRBJ2-2; TRBD1 is a possible D gene (5 bases). The germline V and J ends were trimmed by 5 bases and 2 bases, with 9 bases remaining between them. The germline V gene encodes CDR1 LNHDA and CDR2 SQIVND (reference sequence). The length of the CDR3 is 14 residues. The CDR3 reads CASSAGHNTGELFF. CDR3 DNA sequence: TGTGCCAGTAGTGCCGGACACAACACCGGGGAGCTGTTTTTT.

In this sample, this clone turned up a few times. The rearrangement links TRBV3-1 (or the pseudogene TRBV3-2) to TRBJ2-5; 9 bases line up with TRBD2. Germline values: CDR1 LGHDT, CDR2 YNNKEL (reference sequence). V shed 0 bases and J 7 bases; nucleotides not matched to a gene: 18. The CDR3 totals 19 residues. CDR3 nucleotide sequence: TGTGCCAGCAGCCAAGAACGACTAGCGGTGGTATGGGCTTTGGGGACCCAGTACTTC. It translates to CASSQERLAVVWALGTQYF.

The rearrangement links TRBV20-1 to TRBJ2-2; 9 bases fit TRBD2. The CDR3 covers 15 residues. The germline CDR1 and CDR2 sequences are DFQATT and SNEGSKA (reference sequence). The V gene end was trimmed by 3 bases and the J gene end by 7 bases; junction bases not matched to a gene: 9. The CDR3 region has the DNA TGCAGTGCTAGTCCGCGGGGGGGCACGGACGGGGAGCTGTTTTTT. Translated: CSASPRGGTDGELFF.

The chain uses TRBV27 and TRBJ1-2, with 7 bases identical to TRBD1. Unmatched junction bases numbered 8, after V lost 3 bases and J lost 4 bases. This CDR3 spans 15 amino acids. CDR1 MNHEY and CDR2 SMNVEV come from the germline V gene (reference sequence). The CDR3 DNA sequence: TGTGCCAGCAGTTTTCGGCCAGGGGGGACCTATGGCTACACCTTC. This gives the protein CASSFRPGGTYGYTF.

CDR3 sequence: CAGHLGTSVSGELFF. CDR3 sequence (DNA): TGTGCCGGTCACCTCGGGACTAGCGTTAGCGGGGAGCTGTTTTTT. This chain links TRBV2 with TRBJ2-2; 10 bases align to TRBD2. The germline V gene encodes CDR1 SNHLY and CDR2 FYNNEI. V was pared by 11 bases and J by 7 bases, with 13 bases of the junction left unmatched. This CDR3 has 15 amino acids.

V is TRBV12-5 and J is TRBJ1-1, with a possible D match to TRBD1 (6 bases). The CDR3 covers 15 residues. Germline V CDR1 and CDR2: LGHNT, FRNRAP. The V and J ends lost 0 bases and 1 base respectively, with 9 bases between them. The CDR3 DNA follows: TGTGCTAGTGGTTTGGTACGGGACACGAACACTGAAGCTTTCTTT. Its protein product is CASGLVRDTNTEAFF.

The chain carries TRBV7-8 and TRBJ1-1; no clear D. The CDR3 has 14 residues. Between the trimmed V and J ends, which lost 5 bases and 6 bases, there was a span of 16 bases. Germline CDR1 is SGHVS and CDR2 is FQNEAQ. CDR3 amino acids: CASSTLSGWAEAFF. CDR3 DNA: TGTGCCAGCAGCACCCTGTCGGGGTGGGCTGAAGCTTTCTTT.

This clone was counted a few times. The rearrangement links TRBV27 to TRBJ2-5, with TRBD1 as a possible D gene (6 bases). The CDR3 runs to 17 residues. The ends were cut back, 0 bases at V and 5 bases at J, with 19 bases in the middle. The germline CDR1 and CDR2 sequences are MNHEY and SMNVEV (reference sequence). The DNA for the CDR3 is TGTGCCAGCAGTTTATCTCTTCTGGGCAGGGGTGTGGAGACCCAGTACTTC. Translation: CASSLSLLGRGVETQYF.

The gene calls are TRBV5-5 and TRBJ1-1; tentatively, D is TRBD1 (5 bases). Germline assignment: CDR1 SGHKS and CDR2 YYEKEE (reference sequence). V was trimmed by 0 bases and J by 5 bases, leaving 11 bases between them. CDR3 size: 14 residues. The CDR3 sequence is CASSLEAGRTEAFF. The CDR3 DNA reads TGTGCCAGCAGCTTGGAGGCAGGGAGGACTGAAGCTTTCTTT.

In this sample, this clone turned up once. The CDR3 loop reads CASSGGFSGANVLTF. The CDR3, as DNA: TGTGCCAGCAGCGGAGGCTTCTCTGGGGCCAACGTCCTGACTTTC. The rearrangement uses TRBV7-2 and TRBJ2-6; possible D gene TRBD2, 5 bases. Germline CDR1 SGHTA, CDR2 FQGNSA. The V gene lost 5 bases and the J gene lost 0 bases, with 8 bases spanning the gap. CDR3 length: 15 amino acids.

CDR3 amino acids: CASSLVATYSGANVLTF. In DNA, the CDR3 is TGTGCCAGCAGCTTGGTAGCGACTTACTCTGGGGCCAACGTCCTGACTTTC. The chain uses TRBV13 and TRBJ2-6; D perhaps matches TRBD2 (5 bases). The ends were cut back, 3 bases at V and 0 bases at J, with 12 bases in the middle. The germline V gene has CDR1 PRHDT and CDR2 FYEKMQ (reference sequence). The CDR3 has 17 amino acids.

V is TRBV13 and J is TRBJ2-3, with 13 bases fitting TRBD2. Trimming at V came to 4 bases and at J to 0 bases, leaving 10 bases not matched to a gene. The CDR3 extends over 19 amino acids. Germline CDR1 and CDR2: PRHDT and FYEKMQ (reference sequence). CDR3 region: CASSSQPPTSGGSTDTQYF. The CDR3 DNA reads TGTGCCAGCAGCTCCCAGCCGCCGACTAGCGGGGGGAGCACAGATACGCAGTATTTT.

This clone was picked up one time. This rearrangement joins TRBV6-5 to TRBJ2-7; D is undetermined. The CDR3 extends over 14 amino acids. V was pared by 2 bases and J by 0 bases, with 8 bases between. Germline V gene lookup returns CDR1 MNHEY and CDR2 SVGAGI. The CDR3 sequence: CASSYGTNSYEQYF. The DNA of the CDR3 is TGTGCCAGCAGTTACGGCACCAACTCCTACGAGCAGTACTTC.

The V call is TRBV5-5, the J call TRBJ2-2, with D perhaps TRBD2 (7 bases). V was cut by 1 base and J by 4 bases, with 17 bases left in between. Germline-derived CDR1 and CDR2 are SGHKS and YYEKEE (reference sequence). CDR3 size: 17 residues. CDR3 in DNA: TGTGCCAGCAGCTTGCGGCGAGGGGGGGCGCTCACCGGGGAGCTGTTTTTT. Translating it yields CASSLRRGGALTGELFF.

This clone has a handful of counts. This chain connects TRBV4-3 to TRBJ2-2; maybe TRBD2 (5 bases). Trimming removed 4 bases at V and 6 bases at J, with 12 bases between. The CDR3 loop spans 14 amino acids. The germline V gene encodes CDR1 LGHNA and CDR2 YSLEER. In DNA form, the CDR3 reads TGCGCCAGCAGCCCATCGCCCGGGGCCGGGGAGCTGTTTTTT. Protein sequence: CASSPSPGAGELFF.

This rearrangement joins TRBV5-1 to TRBJ1-3, with D unclear. V shed 0 bases and J shed 6 bases, with 19 bases lying between them. This CDR3 spans 17 amino acids. Germline V gives CDR1 SGHRS, CDR2 YFSETQ. DNA for the CDR3: TGCGCCAGCAGCTTGGCCCCGGCAGTAGCTCTGGAAAACACCATATATTTT. Protein: CASSLAPAVALENTIYF.